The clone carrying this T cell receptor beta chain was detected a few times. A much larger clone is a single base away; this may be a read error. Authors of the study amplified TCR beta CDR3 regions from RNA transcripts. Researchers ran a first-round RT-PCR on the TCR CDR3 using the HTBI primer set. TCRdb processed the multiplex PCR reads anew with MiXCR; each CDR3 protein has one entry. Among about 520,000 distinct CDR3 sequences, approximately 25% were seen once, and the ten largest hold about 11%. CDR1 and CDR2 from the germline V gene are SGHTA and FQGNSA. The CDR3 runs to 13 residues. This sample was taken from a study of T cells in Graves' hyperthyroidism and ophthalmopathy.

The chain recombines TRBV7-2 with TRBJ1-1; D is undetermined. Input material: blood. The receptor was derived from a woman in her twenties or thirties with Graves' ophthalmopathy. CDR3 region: CASSLIQNTEVFF. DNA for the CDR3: TGTGCCAGCAGCTTAATACAGAACACTGAAGTTTTCTTT.